One and the same sample provided the 21 T cell receptor beta chains below, sequenced in a study of glioma-infiltrating T cells. TCR alpha and beta CDR3 regions were amplified from RNA using iRepertoire nested multiplex PCR. TCRdb processed the multiplex PCR reads anew with MiXCR; each CDR3 protein has one entry. This sample has roughly 100,000 distinct CDR3 sequences; approximately 28% occur once, and the top ten carry 44%. The specimen was glioma tissue, nonneoplastic brain tissue, or PBMCs (not recorded which). The receptor source for this set is a human donor with low-grade glioma or glioblastoma, undergoing nonglioma brain surgery, or in good health (not recorded which).

CDR3 coding DNA: TGTGCCAGCAGCGCAACTCACGTCCAGAACTCTGGGGCCAACGTCCTGACTTTC. It specifies CASSATHVQNSGANVLTF. This chain connects TRBV7-9 to TRBJ2-6; D gene uncertain. The CDR3 is made up of 18 amino acids. V gave up 5 bases and J gave up 0 bases, with 17 bases separating them. The germline V gene encodes CDR1 SEHNR and CDR2 FQNEAQ (reference sequence).

This clonotype was seen ten or more times. The chain has TRBV6-2 or TRBV6-3 and TRBJ2-7; D gene unclear. The CDR3 contains 12 residues. Trimming took off 0 bases at V and 2 bases at J, with 2 bases between the two ends. Germline values: CDR1 MNHEY, CDR2 SVGEGT. CDR3 residues: CASSYSTYEQYF. CDR3 nucleotide sequence: TGTGCCAGCAGTTACTCTACCTACGAGCAGTACTTC.

The gene calls are TRBV12-3 or TRBV12-4 and TRBJ1-5; D perhaps matches TRBD1 (6 bases). This CDR3 is built from 15 residues. The V end lost 3 bases, the J end lost 1 base, and 10 bases lay between the germline ends. DNA for the CDR3: TGTGCCAGCAGTTTGGAGGGGACAAGCAATCAGCCCCAGCATTTT. Translation gives CASSLEGTSNQPQHF.

In this sample, this clonotype turned up a few times. Mismatch with germline at one junction end may stem from a read error. The chain uses TRBV12-3 or TRBV12-4 and TRBJ1-1; weak D call: TRBD1 (5 bases). The CDR3 spans 14 residues. The CDR3 region is CASSVAARGLEAFF. The CDR3 DNA sequence: TGTGCCAGCAGTGTAGCAGCGAGGGGCCTTGAGGCTTTCTTT.

This clonotype was seen many times. V is TRBV24-1 and J is TRBJ2-5, with no clear D. CDR3 size: 11 residues. V lost 9 bases, J lost 2 bases, and 6 bases lay in between. The germline CDR1 and CDR2 sequences are KGHDR and SFDVKD. CDR3 sequence: CATPSQETQYF. The CDR3 bases are TGTGCCACCCCCTCTCAAGAGACCCAGTACTTC.

The V gene is TRBV28, the J gene TRBJ1-1; D uncertain. Germline V gene sequence: CDR1 MDHEN, CDR2 SYDVKM. The CDR3 consists of 15 residues. The V and J ends lost 3 bases and 3 bases respectively, with 14 bases between them. The CDR3 sequence is CASSLPPYGDTEAFF. CDR3 nucleotides: TGTGCCAGCAGTTTGCCGCCATACGGGGACACTGAAGCTTTCTTT.

With respect to this clonotype: A much larger clone differs from this one at a single base, so this may be a read error. The chain employs TRBV20-1 and TRBJ2-7, with 7 bases lining up with TRBD1. The CDR3 runs 14 residues. Germline assignment: CDR1 DFQATT and CDR2 SNEGSKA (reference sequence). CDR3 amino acids: CSASTGTALYEKYF. Written as DNA, the CDR3 is TGCAGTGCCAGCACCGGGACAGCACTCTACGAGAAGTACTTC.

Points on this clonotype: A much larger clone differs from this one at a single base, so this may be a read error. The chain uses TRBV7-9 and TRBJ2-5; the match to TRBD1 covers 9 bases. This CDR3 contains 13 residues. CDR1 and CDR2 from the germline V gene are SEHNR and FQNEAQ (reference sequence). CDR3 region: CASTGTGKETKYF. CDR3 sequence (DNA): TGTGCCAGCACCGGGACAGGGAAAGAGACCAAGTACTTC.

This clonotype was seen more than once but under ten times. The chain is built from TRBV18 and TRBJ2-5; TRBD1 agrees at 8 bases. Germline CDR1 reads KGHSH; CDR2 reads LQKENI. V lost 3 bases, J lost 3 bases, and 9 bases stayed unmatched. This CDR3 spans 16 amino acids. The CDR3: CASSPNRGTGEETQYF. The CDR3 DNA follows: TGTGCCAGCTCACCGAACAGGGGGACGGGAGAAGAGACCCAGTACTTC.

Note on this clonotype: A much bigger clone sits one base away, suggesting this may be a read error. The chain has TRBV3-1 and TRBJ1-1; 7 nucleotides match TRBD1. The CDR3 runs 14 residues. Per germline, CDR1 LGHDT and CDR2 YNNKEL (reference sequence). The CDR3 nucleotides are TGTGCCAGCAGCCAAGTGGGACAGAAAGTTGAAGATTTCTTT. Its translation is CASSQVGQKVEDFF. Complete variable domain (other parts from reference TRBV3-1 and TRBJ1-1): DTAVSQTPKYLVTQMGNDKSIKCEQNLGHDTMYWYKQDSKKFLKIMFSYNNKELIINETVPNRFSPKSPDKAHLNLHINSLELGDSAVYFCASSQVGQKVEDFFGQGTRLTVV.

Concerning this clonotype: Since a much larger clone is just one base distant, this may be a read error. A read error is likely, as this CDR3 ends without the conserved phenylalanine or tryptophan. The chain has TRBV6-6 and TRBJ1-2; D is unclear. Germline assignment: CDR1 MNHNY and CDR2 SVGAGI (reference sequence). V shed 0 bases and J shed 4 bases, with 6 bases lying between them. The CDR3 length is 13 residues. In DNA, the CDR3 is TGTGCCAGCAGTTACTCAGCTCCCTATGGCTACACCCTC. As protein: CASSYSAPYGYTL.

This clonotype turned up a few times. The gene calls are TRBV29-1 and TRBJ1-4; D is possibly TRBD1 (5 bases). CDR3 length: 13 residues. Between the trimmed V and J ends, which lost 4 bases and 7 bases, there was a span of 13 bases. Germline CDR1 is SQVTM and CDR2 is ANQGSEA. The CDR3: CSVGGAGGEKLFF. CDR3 bases: TGCAGCGTTGGTGGGGCCGGAGGTGAAAAACTGTTTTTT.

V and J are TRBV4-2 and TRBJ2-7; D unclear. V lost 4 bases and J 1 base, leaving 8 bases between the germline ends. Germline values: CDR1 LGHNA, CDR2 YNFKEQ. The CDR3 is 13 residues long. CDR3 region: CASSLQQSYEQYF. In nucleotides, the CDR3 is TGTGCCAGCAGCCTTCAGCAGTCCTACGAGCAGTACTTC.

In this sample, this clonotype turned up a few times. The chain couples TRBV18 to TRBJ2-2; TRBD2 matches 10 bases. Losses at the gene ends were 5 bases for V and 4 bases for J; bases not matched to a gene: 7. The CDR3 spans 16 residues. Germline V gene sequence: CDR1 KGHSH, CDR2 LQKENI. CDR3 protein: CASSTLAGAVTGELFF. DNA of the CDR3: TGTGCCAGCTCAACTCTAGCGGGGGCCGTCACCGGGGAGCTGTTTTTT.

For this clonotype: One end of the junction varies from germline; a read error may be responsible. The CDR3 loop is CSSSQDHLRGNEQFF. CDR3 bases: TGTTCCAGCAGCCAAGACCATTTAAGGGGCAATGAGCAGTTCTTC. V usage is TRBV14 and J usage is TRBJ2-1; D is possibly TRBD1 (5 bases). The germline V gene has CDR1 SGHDN and CDR2 FVKESK. The CDR3 contains 15 residues.

This clonotype was seen ten or more times. V and J are TRBV19 and TRBJ1-1, with D perhaps TRBD1 (6 bases). CDR1 and CDR2 from the germline V gene are LNHDA and SQIVND (reference sequence). Trimming took off 5 bases at V and 1 base at J, with 11 bases between the two ends. The CDR3 covers 14 residues. CDR3 sequence (DNA): TGTGCCAGTAGTGTTCAGGGGTGGAACACTGAAGCTTTCTTT. This encodes CASSVQGWNTEAFF.

Details on this clonotype: A clone one base away is much larger, so this may be a read error. This sequence joins TRBV6-5 and TRBJ1-5, with D unresolved. The CDR3 totals 14 residues. The V and J ends lost 4 bases and 5 bases respectively, with 12 bases between them. CDR1 MNHEY and CDR2 SVGAGI come from the germline V gene. The CDR3 is CASSFRYGDQPQHF. The CDR3 DNA sequence: TGTGCCAGCAGTTTCAGATATGGCGATCAGCCCCAGCATTTT.

To note about this clonotype: A read error may be the cause here, since a much bigger clone is one base away. This sequence joins TRBV4-2 and TRBJ2-7, with no clear D. V lost 1 base to trimming and J lost 7 bases, with 14 bases between them. CDR1 is LGHNA and CDR2 is YNFKEQ in the germline V gene. This CDR3 is built from 14 residues. This CDR3 is CASSQGTTYNEQYF. The CDR3 DNA is TGTGCCAGCAGCCAAGGGACGACCTACAATGAGCAGTACTTC.

The V call is TRBV10-1, the J call TRBJ1-1; tentative D call: TRBD1 (6 bases). CDR3 length equals 16 residues. Germline V gene data show CDR1 as WNHNN and CDR2 as SYGVQD (reference sequence). V was clipped by 4 bases and J by 5 bases, with 20 bases between them. The CDR3 DNA follows: TGCGCCAGCAGTGGACCGCCGACAGGCCTCAGTACTGAAGCTTTCTTT. This translates into CASSGPPTGLSTEAFF.

Worth noting for this clonotype: Given a much more abundant clone one base away, this may be a read error. The chain links TRBV14 to TRBJ1-5; a weak D match, TRBD1 (6 bases). Germline CDR1 is SGHDN and CDR2 is FVKESK. Trimming pared 5 bases from V and 3 bases from J, leaving 11 bases between. The CDR3 covers 14 residues. The CDR3 reads CASSNGQINQPQHF. CDR3 nucleotides: TGTGCCAGCAGCAACGGACAGATCAATCAGCCCCAGCATTTT. The whole variable domain, remainder taken from reference TRBV14 and TRBJ1-5, is EAGVTQFPSHSVIEKGQTVTLRCDPISGHDNLYWYRRVMGKEIKFLLHFVKESKQDESGMPNNRFLAERTGGTYSTLKVQPAELEDSGVYFCASSNGQINQPQHFGDGTRLSIL.

This clonotype was recorded at least ten times. The chain recombines TRBV20-1 with TRBJ2-7; maybe TRBD2 (5 bases). The length of the CDR3 is 14 residues. The ends were cut back, 2 bases at V and 0 bases at J, with 11 bases in the middle. Germline CDR1 is DFQATT and CDR2 is SNEGSKA (reference sequence). The CDR3 loop reads CSARRRGSSYEQYF. The CDR3 DNA reads as TGCAGTGCTAGACGACGGGGTAGCTCCTACGAGCAGTACTTC.